The text below deals with one T cell receptor beta chain. Its specificity is not known. V was cut by 8 bases and J by 5 bases, with 15 bases left in between. The CDR3 extends over 13 amino acids. Donors ranged from about 6 to 90 years old and were healthy Caucasians in Russia. These data come from a study of blood T cells in healthy people across ages. Whole-study results and caveats: Reliance upon unsorted PBMCs precluded definitive naive versus antigen-experienced comparison. Samples with more naive T cells showed higher observed beta diversity.

Next came a second PCR, run for roughly 6 to 11 cycles, which used a sample-barcoded 5' primer along with a J-beta primer mix. Each of the cDNA molecules was tagged by a template-switch adaptor with 12 random nucleotides. A single record per CDR3 protein comes from TCRdb applying MiXCR to the 5' RACE reads. There are hundreds of thousands of distinct CDR3 sequences in the sample; 22% occur only once, and 20% to 25% lies in the top ten. The source material was blood. The TCR originated in a man aged 65-85 years in good health. The gene calls are TRBV12-3 or TRBV12-4 and TRBJ2-5; D is unclear. The CDR3 loop reads CASRKTPAETQYF. CDR3 sequence (DNA): TGTGCCAGCCGAAAGACTCCCGCGGAGACCCAGTACTTC.